This T cell receptor (beta chain) came from a study of shared clonotypes between healthy human individuals. The CDR3 runs 18 residues. CDR1 SGDLS and CDR2 YYNGEE come from the germline V gene. After removal of 0 bases from V and 3 bases from J, the junction contained 11 bases not matched to a gene. General observations from the study: Only blood underwent sampling, and tissue repertoires likely differ.

A note on this clone: Its antigen is undetermined.

The repertoire was sequenced with immunoSEQ multiplex PCR; TCRdb's copy has only in-frame clones and lacks some. The repertoire consists of 2 million to 2.5 million clones, with approximately 95% occurring once and the leading ten covering under 0.45%. The source of this sequence is a man between 18 and 35 years old in good health. Some clones in this sample may be carry-over from other donors' samples. The rearrangement joins TRBV9 to TRBJ2-2; 7 nucleotides align to TRBD1. Sequencing used naive CD4+ T cells from PBMCs. Noted subset: CD45RA+ positively selected. The CDR3 protein is CASSVASAGGLYTGELFF. CDR3 sequence (DNA): TGTGCCAGCAGCGTAGCTTCGGCAGGGGGATTGTACACCGGGGAGCTGTTTTTT. The full variable domain, with the rest looked up from reference TRBV9 and TRBJ2-2, is DSGVTQTPKHLITATGQRVTLRCSPRSGDLSVYWYQQSLDQGLQFLIQYYNGEERAKGNILERFSAQQFPDLHSELNLSSLELGDSALYFCASSVASAGGLYTGELFFGEGSRLTVL.